The 31 T cell receptor delta chains below were found in one sample sequenced in a study of gamma-delta chains in newborns, infants, children. TCRdb repeated clone calling on the reads with CATT. The sample gives 4,000 to 5,000 delta-chain clones, 4% to 5.5% of which show up once; approximately 11% is in the top ten. Sequencing used blood. The receptors here all came from a child who was a newborn, infant or young child, either healthy, febrile or measles-vaccinated (not recorded which).

By sample fraction, this clone is medium-sized (0.01 to 0.1%). A much larger clone differs from this one at a single base, so this may be a read error. This specimen includes other DNA sequences encoding the same CDR3. The chain is built from TRDV2 and TRDJ2; 10 nucleotides align to TRDD3. The germline gives CDR1 GEAIGNYY, CDR2 EKD. Trimming cost V 2 bases and J 5 bases; bases outside gene matches: 1. This CDR3 contains 14 residues. In nucleotides, the CDR3 is TGTGCCTGTGACAAACTGGGGGATACAGCACAACTCTTCTTT. Residues: CACDKLGDTAQLFF.

This clone is judged medium-sized. Distinct nucleotide sequences in the sample also encode this CDR3. The chain is built from TRDV2 and TRDJ3; 13 nucleotides agree with TRDD3. The V gene's germline CDR1 is GEAIGNYY and CDR2 EKD. V was clipped by 3 bases and J by 1 base; unmatched bases: 2. This CDR3 region has 18 residues. The CDR3 is CACDVLGDTSWDTRQMFF. CDR3 DNA: TGTGCCTGTGACGTACTGGGGGATACGTCCTGGGACACCCGACAGATGTTTTTC.

This clone was observed a handful of times. The rearrangement uses TRDV2 and TRDJ1, with 8 positions matching TRDD3. The CDR3 has 16 residues. Per the germline V gene, CDR1 is GEAIGNYY and CDR2 is EKD. V trimming: 3 bases; J trimming: 0 bases; junction bases outside the gene matches: 8. Here the CDR3 reads CACDELTGGHTDKLIF. In DNA, the CDR3 is TGTGCCTGTGACGAATTAACTGGGGGCCACACCGATAAACTCATCTTT.

About this clone: A much larger clone differs from this one at a single base, so this may be a read error. The chain combines TRDV2 with TRDJ1; 9 nucleotides line up with TRDD3. The CDR3 contains 17 residues. Germline V gene data show CDR1 as GEAIGNYY and CDR2 as EKD. The CDR3 nucleotides read TGTGCCTGTGGCACCGTGGGGGGGATACCGGACACCGATAAACTCATCTTT. It yields the protein CACGTVGGIPDTDKLIF.

This clone was seen a few times. A read error may explain this, as a much larger clone is one base away. The sample has other DNA sequences that encode this CDR3 too. V usage is TRDV2 and J usage is TRDJ3; 12 bases are a match to TRDD3. Germline values: CDR1 GEAIGNYY, CDR2 EKD. Trimming removed 0 bases from V and 1 base from J; junction bases left unmatched: 3. This CDR3 is 19 amino acids long. The chain's CDR3 is CACDTVLGDTSWDTRQMFF. The CDR3 region has the DNA TGTGCCTGTGACACCGTACTGGGGGATACATCCTGGGACACCCGACAGATGTTTTTC.

This chain links TRDV2 with TRDJ2; 8 bases map to TRDD3. Germline V lookup: CDR1 GEAIGNYY, CDR2 EKD. Trimming cost V 0 bases and J 8 bases; bases outside gene matches: 10. The CDR3 contains 16 residues. CDR3 amino acids: CACDTVSGDRLAQLFF. CDR3 DNA sequence: TGTGCCTGTGACACCGTCTCGGGGGATAGGTTGGCACAACTCTTCTTT.

This clone turned up a few times. Possible read error: a much larger clone is one base away. The same CDR3 also results from other DNA sequences found in this sample. The chain combines TRDV2 with TRDJ3, with 9 bases fitting TRDD3. Germline values: CDR1 GEAIGNYY, CDR2 EKD. J gave up 1 base and V 1 base, and 1 base lay outside the gene matches. There are 17 residues in the CDR3. This CDR3 is CACDTTGGSWDTRQMFF. CDR3 in DNA: TGTGCCTGTGACACAACTGGGGGATCCTGGGACACCCGACAGATGTTTTTC.

This clone was seen more than once but under ten times. The chain combines TRDV3 with TRDJ3; 7 bases align to TRDD3. CDR3 length: 17 residues. Trimming took 2 bases from V and 5 from J; bases not matched to a gene: 12. CDR1 and CDR2 from the germline V gene are TVYSNPD and GDNSRS (reference sequence). CDR3 loop: CAFGDWGQRGDTRQMFF. CDR3 DNA: TGTGCCTTTGGGGACTGGGGCCAAAGAGGGGACACCCGACAGATGTTTTTC. Full variable domain (outside the CDR3, taken from reference TRDV3 and TRDJ3): CDKVTQSSPDQTVASGSEVVLLCTYDTVYSNPDLFWYRIRPDYSFQFVFYGDNSRSEGADFTQGRFSVKHILTQKAFHLVISPVRTEDSATYYCAFGDWGQRGDTRQMFFGTGIKLFVEP.

Comment on this clone: Germline is not matched at one junction end, which may reflect a read error. The chain's CDR3 is CACDTVGDTPSWDPRQMFF. CDR3 DNA: TGTGCCTGTGACACCGTGGGGGATACGCCGTCCTGGGACCCCCGACAGATGTTTTTC. The genes are TRDV2 and TRDJ3, with TRDD3 matching 11 bases. There are 19 residues in the CDR3. The germline V gene has CDR1 GEAIGNYY and CDR2 EKD.

The J gene is TRDJ1, the V gene TRDV3, with TRDD3 matching 10 bases. CDR1 and CDR2 from the germline V gene are TVYSNPD and GDNSRS (reference sequence). The CDR3 is 15 residues long. V gave up 2 bases and J gave up 6 bases; unmatched junction bases: 12. CDR3 amino acids: CAFLLRWGIVHKLIF. The CDR3 DNA sequence: TGTGCCTTTCTCCTACGCTGGGGGATAGTCCATAAACTCATCTTT.

This clone has a handful of counts. This chain uses TRDV3 with TRDJ1; 9 bases are a match to TRDD3. The CDR3 sequence is 15 residues long. V was pared by 4 bases and J by 0 bases, with 9 bases of the junction left unmatched. The germline V gene encodes CDR1 TVYSNPD and CDR2 GDNSRS (reference sequence). The chain's CDR3 is CASTTGGEYTDKLIF. CDR3 DNA sequence: TGTGCCTCCACGACTGGGGGAGAGTACACCGATAAACTCATCTTT. The whole variable domain, filled in from reference TRDV3 and TRDJ1, reads CDKVTQSSPDQTVASGSEVVLLCTYDTVYSNPDLFWYRIRPDYSFQFVFYGDNSRSEGADFTQGRFSVKHILTQKAFHLVISPVRTEDSATYYCASTTGGEYTDKLIFGKGTRVTVEP.

Details on this clone: This likely came from a read error, as a far larger clone is one base away. The chain has TRDV2 and TRDJ1, with 12 nucleotides matching TRDD3. Germline assignment: CDR1 GEAIGNYY and CDR2 EKD. This CDR3 contains 14 residues. Here the CDR3 reads CACDVLGDTDRLIF. CDR3 coding DNA: TGTGCCTGTGACGTACTGGGGGATACCGATAGACTCATCTTT.

The chain employs TRDV2 and TRDJ3; 11 bases are a match to TRDD3. Germline V gene lookup returns CDR1 GEAIGNYY and CDR2 EKD. The CDR3 runs 18 residues. J gave up 2 bases and V 4 bases, and 6 bases lay outside the gene matches. CDR3 sequence: CACEGLLGDTWDTRQMFF. Written as DNA, the CDR3 is TGTGCCTGTGAAGGGCTACTGGGGGATACCTGGGACACCCGACAGATGTTTTTC.

This clone has just a few counts. The gene calls are TRDV2 and TRDJ2; TRDD3 matches at 13 bases. The germline CDR1 and CDR2 sequences are GEAIGNYY and EKD. Trimming removed 3 bases from V and 4 bases from J; junction bases left unmatched: 10. The length of the CDR3 is 18 residues. The CDR3 sequence: CACDAGNWGIRRTAQLFF. CDR3 coding DNA: TGTGCCTGTGACGCCGGAAACTGGGGGATACGCAGGACAGCACAACTCTTCTTT.

V and J are TRDV1 and TRDJ2; 13 bases are a match to TRDD3. The junction had 25 bases not matched to a gene; V was cut back by 5 bases and J by 7 bases. Germline-derived CDR1 and CDR2 are TSWWSYY and QGS. The CDR3 extends over 22 amino acids. The CDR3 bases are TGTGCTCTTGGGAAGGCCTTCCTCTACATTGAACTGGGGGATACGCGGGGAGCACAACTCTTCTTT. Translated: CALGKAFLYIELGDTRGAQLFF.

This clone was counted only a few times. This chain joins TRDV2 and TRDJ3, with D unclear. Germline assignment: CDR1 GEAIGNYY and CDR2 EKD. V was pared by 0 bases and J by 0 bases, with 8 bases between. The CDR3 totals 17 residues. CDR3 residues: CACDTVGSSWDTRQMFF. The CDR3 nucleotides read TGTGCCTGTGACACCGTCGGGAGCTCCTGGGACACCCGACAGATGTTTTTC.

This clone ranks as medium-sized. Other nucleotide sequences from this sample produce the same CDR3. This chain links TRDV2 with TRDJ3, with 9 bases lining up with TRDD3. V shed 3 bases and J 1 base; nucleotides not matched to a gene: 3. Germline loops: CDR1 GEAIGNYY, CDR2 EKD. This CDR3 has 17 residues. The CDR3 protein is CACDRTGGSWDTRQMFF. The CDR3 DNA is TGTGCCTGTGACCGTACTGGGGGATCCTGGGACACCCGACAGATGTTTTTC.

This clone was counted a few times. The V gene is TRDV2, the J gene TRDJ3; the match to TRDD3 covers 9 bases. The CDR3 has 19 residues. Germline assignment: CDR1 GEAIGNYY and CDR2 EKD. The junction had 5 bases not matched to a gene; V was cut back by 0 bases and J by 0 bases. The CDR3 nucleotides read TGTGCCTGTGACACCGTGGCTGGGGGATCCTCCTGGGACACCCGACAGATGTTTTTC. It specifies CACDTVAGGSSWDTRQMFF.

By share, this clone ranks as medium-sized. The CDR3 spells CAASTFTGGYAWDTRQMFF. The CDR3 bases are TGTGCAGCAAGTACGTTTACTGGGGGATACGCCTGGGACACCCGACAGATGTTTTTC. This chain joins TRAV29/DV5 and TRDJ3; 13 bases align to TRDD3. The CDR3 totals 19 residues. Germline values: CDR1 NSMFDY, CDR2 ISSIKDK. V was pared by 2 bases and J by 2 bases, with 7 bases of the junction left unmatched.

The V and J genes are TRDV1 and TRDJ2, with D unclear. CDR1 is TSWWSYY and CDR2 is QGS in the germline V gene. V lost 3 bases and J 0 bases, leaving 11 bases between the germline ends. This CDR3 comprises 16 residues. CDR3 DNA sequence: TGTGCTCTTGGGGACGGGCCCCCAGCTTTGACAGCACAACTCTTCTTT. Translation gives CALGDGPPALTAQLFF.

CDR3 in amino acids: CALGESFLPNWVIRSADKLIF. The CDR3 DNA reads as TGTGCTCTTGGGGAATCTTTCCTACCGAACTGGGTGATAAGGTCGGCCGATAAACTCATCTTT. The J gene is TRDJ1, while no V gene call was made; TRDD3 is the table's D call and was not checked against the DNA. The CDR3 contains 21 residues.

A few counts support this clone. The chain recombines TRDV2 with TRDJ3; 11 nucleotides agree with TRDD3. CDR1 and CDR2 (germline): GEAIGNYY, EKD. Trimming at V came to 3 bases and at J to 2 bases, leaving 8 bases not matched to a gene. The CDR3 has 19 residues. The CDR3 DNA reads TGTGCCTGTGACGTACTGGGGGATAGGAAGGCCTGGGACACCCGACAGATGTTTTTC. Protein product: CACDVLGDRKAWDTRQMFF.

V is TRDV1 and J is TRDJ1, with 8 bases lining up with TRDD3. The CDR3 sequence is 20 residues long. The ends lost 5 bases at V and 0 bases at J; junction bases unmatched: 20. Germline CDR1 and CDR2: TSWWSYY and QGS. CDR3 residues: CALGPPPRGVGDAYTDKLIF. The CDR3 bases are TGTGCTCTTGGGCCACCCCCCAGAGGCGTGGGGGATGCGTACACCGATAAACTCATCTTT.

The V and J genes are TRAV29/DV5 and TRDJ3; 9 nucleotides line up with TRDD3. With V trimmed by 0 bases and J by 0 bases, 7 bases remained unmatched. CDR1 and CDR2 (germline): NSMFDY, ISSIKDK. This CDR3 region has 19 residues. CDR3 residues: CAASEGTGGLSWDTRQMFF. DNA for the CDR3: TGTGCAGCAAGCGAAGGGACTGGGGGACTCTCCTGGGACACCCGACAGATGTTTTTC.

This clone was detected a few times. The V and J genes are TRDV2 and TRDJ3; 13 positions agree with TRDD3. The CDR3 runs to 21 residues. The germline CDR1 and CDR2 sequences are GEAIGNYY and EKD. With 1 base clipped from V and 0 bases from J, the junction kept 8 bases outside the gene matches. CDR3 region: CACDTLRLGDTSSWDTRQMFF. CDR3 nucleotides: TGTGCCTGTGACACTCTCCGACTGGGGGATACGAGCTCCTGGGACACCCGACAGATGTTTTTC.

This clone was seen a handful of times. The chain links TRDV1 to TRDJ1; no clear D gene. Per the germline V gene, CDR1 is TSWWSYY and CDR2 is QGS. The CDR3 contains 18 residues. Trimming pared 5 bases from V and 4 bases from J, leaving 26 bases between. CDR3 in amino acids: CALGNPRGLRTRGDKLIF. The CDR3 coding sequence is TGTGCTCTTGGGAACCCCCGCGGCCTCCGAACGCGGGGCGATAAACTCATCTTT.

This clone has more than one count but fewer than ten. One junction end does not reproduce the germline sequence, and a read error may be involved. The sample contains more than one DNA sequence encoding this CDR3. The chain employs TRDV2 and TRDJ2; maybe TRDD1 (5 bases). The germline V gene encodes CDR1 GEAIGNYY and CDR2 EKD. This CDR3 has 14 amino acids. The CDR3 coding sequence is TGTGCCTGCGACACCATAGTGGGGACAGCACAACTCTTCTTT. It specifies CACDTIVGTAQLFF.

The genes are TRDV2 and TRDJ3; 10 bases are a match to TRDD3. Looked up from germline, CDR1 is GEAIGNYY and CDR2 is EKD. J lost 0 bases, V lost 3 bases, and 7 bases had no gene match. The length of the CDR3 is 19 residues. The CDR3 DNA is TGTGCCTGTGACTACTGGGGGATTTCGAGCTCCTGGGACACCCGACAGATGTTTTTC. Translating it yields CACDYWGISSSWDTRQMFF.

This clone was counted a few times. This chain connects TRDV2 to TRDJ3, with 7 nucleotides matching TRDD3. Trimming took 1 base from V and 0 from J; bases not matched to a gene: 8. The CDR3 loop spans 19 amino acids. Germline V gene data show CDR1 as GEAIGNYY and CDR2 as EKD. CDR3 region: CACDTLGASSSWDTRQMFF. The CDR3 DNA is TGTGCCTGTGACACGCTGGGGGCCTCTAGCTCCTGGGACACCCGACAGATGTTTTTC.

This clone showed up just a few times. A much more abundant neighbour one base away suggests this may be a read error. The identical CDR3 is also encoded by other nucleotide sequences in the sample. This chain links TRDV2 with TRDJ3, with 8 bases aligning to TRDD3. The CDR3 is made up of 18 amino acids. V shed 0 bases, J shed 0 bases, and the junction held 3 bases outside the gene matches. From germline, CDR1 is GEAIGNYY and CDR2 EKD. Written as DNA, the CDR3 is TGTGCCTGTGACACCGCAGGGGGATACTCCTGGGACACCCGACAGATGTTTTTC. This encodes CACDTAGGYSWDTRQMFF.

In this sample, this clone turned up a few times. The chain couples TRDV2 to TRDJ1; 13 bases align to TRDD3. The CDR3 sequence is 22 residues long. J gave up 2 bases and V 4 bases, and 24 bases lay outside the gene matches. Per germline, CDR1 GEAIGNYY and CDR2 EKD. The CDR3 spells CACEILFLTSVLGDTQTDKLIF. The CDR3 coding sequence is TGTGCCTGTGAGATTCTCTTCCTAACCTCCGTACTGGGGGATACGCAGACCGATAAACTCATCTTT.